Given below is one T cell receptor beta chain in context. Its antigen is not identified. Naive-designated CD8 cells lacked CD45RO, were positively enriched for CCR7, and omitted terminally differentiated effector memory CD45RA+ cells. These data are taken from a study of shared clonotypes between healthy human individuals. Produced via immunoSEQ multiplex PCR; TCRdb's table is partial and in-frame only. The sample records roughly 590,000 clones, 95% to 96% being singletons. The CDR3 covers 14 residues. Germline V gives CDR1 LNHDA, CDR2 SQIVND (reference sequence). V was cut by 6 bases and J by 6 bases, with 14 bases left in between. Points from the study as a whole: Non-shared clonotypes had lower generation probabilities than clonotypes shared by all four sorted-subset donors. Expectations were that clonotype sharing among donors would be affected by sequencing depth.

The chain employs TRBV19 and TRBJ2-2, with D perhaps matching TRBD2 (5 bases). This receptor was obtained from a young woman in good health. Source material: naive CD8+ T cells sorted from blood. The CDR3 nucleotides are TGTGCCAGTAGGTACGGGGTATCGGCCGGGGAGCTGTTTTTT. This translates into CASRYGVSAGELFF.